This T cell receptor (beta chain) is drawn from a study of blood T cell repertoires in COVID-19. Study background: In each case, the material was cDNA or gDNA derived from T cells, B-cell-depleted T cells, or PBMCs.

CDR1 is MNHNS and CDR2 is SASEGT in the germline V gene. V was cut by 0 bases and J by 6 bases, with 8 bases left in between. The CDR3 loop spans 13 amino acids. The data were produced by immunoSEQ multiplex PCR, yet TCRdb's version contains in-frame clones alone and is incomplete. Of 200,000 to 250,000 clones in the sample, roughly nine tenths were seen once. This chain links TRBV6-1 with TRBJ1-2; no firm D call. This receptor was obtained from a man between 60 and 75 years old who had recovered from COVID-19. The specimen sequenced was peripheral blood. CDR3 DNA sequence: TGTGCCAGCAGTGAAGCGTGGGCAGATGGCTACACCTTC. It codes for CASSEAWADGYTF.